This T cell receptor (beta chain) was sequenced for a study of T-cell memory formation after mild COVID-19. Whole-study results and caveats: CD4+ contracting clones were found mainly in CM and EM, and CD8+ ones in EMRA. Pre-infection memory carried some responding clones, suggesting that cross-reactive memory joined.

As regards this clonotype: The antigen remains unidentified.

Barcoded TCR alpha and TCR beta cDNA libraries with UMIs came from 5'RACE using constant-segment primers. TCRdb passed the 5' RACE reads through MiXCR, listing each CDR3 protein once. The sample has 400,000 to 500,000 distinct CDR3 sequences; roughly 18% are singletons. Trimming cost V 0 bases and J 7 bases; bases outside gene matches: 6. Per the germline V gene, CDR1 is SGHNT and CDR2 is YYREEE (reference sequence). The CDR3 totals 15 residues. The receptor was isolated from a man between 18 and 29 years old who had mild COVID-19 (a few samples of this study predate the infection). Cell type and time point are not known. Sequenced: PBMCs or a T cell subset sorted from them (not recorded which). The chain employs TRBV5-4 and TRBJ2-3; 9 bases are shared with TRBD2. The CDR3 DNA follows: TGTGCCAGCAGCTTGGCGCGGGGGGGCCCGAATACGCAGTATTTT. It codes for CASSLARGGPNTQYF.